The present T cell receptor (beta chain) was sequenced within a study of shared clonotypes between healthy human individuals. Study-wide findings and caveats: Four donors shared approximately 5% of their naive CD4 clonotypes.

Trimming removed 1 base at V and 3 bases at J, with 10 bases between. CDR3 length: 14 residues. CDR1 is MGHRA, CDR2 YSYEKL, per germline. This clone was detected only once. Its antigen is not identified. Other nucleotide sequences in the sample specify the same CDR3. Data came from immunoSEQ multiplex PCR; TCRdb stores just in-frame clones and leaves some out. The data contain about 2,200,000 clones, more than 85% of them singletons. Positive CCR7 selection of CD45RO-negative cells yielded the naive CD8 cells, and terminally differentiated effector memory CD45RA+ cells were excluded. The chain joins TRBV4-1 to TRBJ2-7; D unresolved. This TCR was recovered from a man between 18 and 29 years old in good health. Some clones in this sample may be carry-over from other donors' samples. Material for sequencing was naive CD8+ T cells from PBMCs. The CDR3 region is CASSQVGGVYEQYF. The CDR3 DNA is TGCGCCAGCAGCCAAGTGGGTGGGGTCTACGAGCAGTACTTC.